This T cell receptor beta chain was sequenced during a study of blood T cell repertoires in COVID-19. Here immunoSEQ multiplex PCR was the method, and the copy in TCRdb shows in-frame clones only, minus some. The sample holds a few hundred thousand clones; 70% to 90% are singletons and the top ten take around 1.5%. With 5 bases removed from V and 4 bases from J, the gap between germline ends came to 14 bases. CDR1 is SGHTA and CDR2 is FQGNSA in the germline V gene. The CDR3 is 14 residues long. The cohort comprised adults aged about 18 to 100 years residing in approximately 25 US areas. The V and J genes are TRBV7-2 and TRBJ1-1; a weak D match, TRBD1 (5 bases). The sequencing sample was made of PBMCs or T cells enriched from blood (not recorded which). The receptor's source is a young woman who had been exposed to COVID-19. The CDR3 bases are TGTGCCAGCAGCCCATCCTTGGGGGGCACTGAAGCTTTCTTT. Translated: CASSPSLGGTEAFF.